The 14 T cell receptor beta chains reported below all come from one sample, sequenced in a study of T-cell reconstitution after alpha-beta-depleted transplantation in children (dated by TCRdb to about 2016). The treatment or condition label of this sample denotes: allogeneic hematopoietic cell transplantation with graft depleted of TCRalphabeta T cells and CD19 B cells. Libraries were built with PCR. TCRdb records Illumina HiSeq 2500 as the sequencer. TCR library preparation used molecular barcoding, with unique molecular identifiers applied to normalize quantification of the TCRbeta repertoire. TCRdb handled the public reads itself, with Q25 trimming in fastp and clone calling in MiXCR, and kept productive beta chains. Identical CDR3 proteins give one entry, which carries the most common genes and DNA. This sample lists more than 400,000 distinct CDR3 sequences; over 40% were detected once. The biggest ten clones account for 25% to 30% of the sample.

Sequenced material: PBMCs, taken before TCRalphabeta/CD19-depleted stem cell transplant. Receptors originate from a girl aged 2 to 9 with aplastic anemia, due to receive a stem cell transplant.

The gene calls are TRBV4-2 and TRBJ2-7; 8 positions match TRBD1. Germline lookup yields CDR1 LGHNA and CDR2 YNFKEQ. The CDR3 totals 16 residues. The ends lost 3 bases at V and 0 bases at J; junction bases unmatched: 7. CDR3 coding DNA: TGTGCCAGCAGCCAGAAGGGGGACAGGAGCTCCTACGAGCAGTACTTC. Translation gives CASSQKGDRSSYEQYF.

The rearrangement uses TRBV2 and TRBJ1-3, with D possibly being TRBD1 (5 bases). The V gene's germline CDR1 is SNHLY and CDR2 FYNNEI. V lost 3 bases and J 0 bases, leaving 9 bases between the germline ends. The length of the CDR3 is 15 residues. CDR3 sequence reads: CASSDDGHSGNTIYF. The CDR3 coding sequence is TGTGCCAGCAGTGATGACGGACACTCTGGAAACACCATATATTTT. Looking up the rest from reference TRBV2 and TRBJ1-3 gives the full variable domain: EPEVTQTPSHQVTQMGQEVILRCVPISNHLYFYWYRQILGQKVEFLVSFYNNEISEKSEIFDDQFSVERPDGSNFTLKIRSTKLEDSAMYFCASSDDGHSGNTIYFGEGSWLTVV.

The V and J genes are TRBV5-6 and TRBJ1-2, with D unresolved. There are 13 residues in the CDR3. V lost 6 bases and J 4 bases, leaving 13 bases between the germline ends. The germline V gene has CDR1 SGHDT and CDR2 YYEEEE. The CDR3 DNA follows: TGTGCCAGCATGGATGCAAGGGCCTATGGCTACACCTTC. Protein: CASMDARAYGYTF.

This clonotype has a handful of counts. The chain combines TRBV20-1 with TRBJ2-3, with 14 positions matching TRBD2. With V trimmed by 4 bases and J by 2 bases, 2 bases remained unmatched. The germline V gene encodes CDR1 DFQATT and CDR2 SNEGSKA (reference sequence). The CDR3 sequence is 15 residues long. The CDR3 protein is CSATGLAGDTDTQYF. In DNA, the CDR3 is TGCAGTGCTACGGGACTAGCGGGGGACACAGATACGCAGTATTTT.

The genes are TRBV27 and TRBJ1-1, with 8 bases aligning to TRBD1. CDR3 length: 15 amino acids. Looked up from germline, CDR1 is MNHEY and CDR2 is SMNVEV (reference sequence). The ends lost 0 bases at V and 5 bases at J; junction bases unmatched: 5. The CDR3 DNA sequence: TGTGCCAGCAGTTTATCGGGCAGGGGGCAAACTGAAGCTTTCTTT. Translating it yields CASSLSGRGQTEAFF.

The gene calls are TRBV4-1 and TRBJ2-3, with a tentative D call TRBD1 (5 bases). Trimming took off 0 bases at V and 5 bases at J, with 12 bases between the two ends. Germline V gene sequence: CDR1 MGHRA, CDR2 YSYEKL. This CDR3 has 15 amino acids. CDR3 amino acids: CASSQDGRAGDTQYF. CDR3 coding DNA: TGCGCCAGCAGCCAAGACGGCAGGGCTGGAGATACGCAGTATTTT.

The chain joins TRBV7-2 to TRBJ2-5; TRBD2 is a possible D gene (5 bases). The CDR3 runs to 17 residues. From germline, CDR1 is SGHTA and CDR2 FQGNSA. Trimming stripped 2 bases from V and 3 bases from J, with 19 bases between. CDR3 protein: CASSLFPPTIPEETQYF. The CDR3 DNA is TGTGCCAGCAGCTTATTCCCTCCGACTATCCCTGAAGAGACCCAGTACTTC.

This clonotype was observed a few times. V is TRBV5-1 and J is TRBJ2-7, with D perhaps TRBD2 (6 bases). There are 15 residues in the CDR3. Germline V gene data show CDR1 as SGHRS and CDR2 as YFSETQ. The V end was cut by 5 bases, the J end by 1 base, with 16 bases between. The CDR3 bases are TGCGCCAGCAGTCCCGGGACTGTCGGTTCCTACGAGCAGTACTTC. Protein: CASSPGTVGSYEQYF.

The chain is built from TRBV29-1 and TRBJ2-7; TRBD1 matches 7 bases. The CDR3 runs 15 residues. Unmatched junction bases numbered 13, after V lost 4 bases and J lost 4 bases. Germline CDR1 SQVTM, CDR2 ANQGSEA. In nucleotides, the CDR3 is TGCAGCGTTGCGGGGACGGGACAGAAGGCTTACGAGCAGTACTTC. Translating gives CSVAGTGQKAYEQYF.

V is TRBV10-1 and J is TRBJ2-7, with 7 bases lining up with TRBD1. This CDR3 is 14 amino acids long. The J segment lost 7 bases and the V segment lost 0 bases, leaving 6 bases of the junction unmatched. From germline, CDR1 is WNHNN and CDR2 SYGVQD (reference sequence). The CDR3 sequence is CASSESTGLIEQYF. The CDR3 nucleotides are TGCGCCAGCAGTGAGTCGACAGGGTTAATAGAGCAGTACTTC.

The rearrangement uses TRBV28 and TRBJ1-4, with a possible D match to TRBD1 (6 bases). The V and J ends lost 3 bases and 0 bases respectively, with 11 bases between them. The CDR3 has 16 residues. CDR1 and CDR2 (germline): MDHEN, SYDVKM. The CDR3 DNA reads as TGTGCCAGCAGTTTGCCGGGGGCCCCAACTAATGAAAAACTGTTTTTT. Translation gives CASSLPGAPTNEKLFF.

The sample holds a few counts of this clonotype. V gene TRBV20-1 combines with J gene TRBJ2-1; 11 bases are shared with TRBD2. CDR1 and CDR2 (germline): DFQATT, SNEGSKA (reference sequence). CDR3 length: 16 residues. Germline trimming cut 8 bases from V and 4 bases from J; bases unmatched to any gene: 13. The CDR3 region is CSSGASGRRRYNEQFF. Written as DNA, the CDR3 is TGCAGTTCGGGGGCTAGCGGGAGGCGAAGATACAATGAGCAGTTCTTC.

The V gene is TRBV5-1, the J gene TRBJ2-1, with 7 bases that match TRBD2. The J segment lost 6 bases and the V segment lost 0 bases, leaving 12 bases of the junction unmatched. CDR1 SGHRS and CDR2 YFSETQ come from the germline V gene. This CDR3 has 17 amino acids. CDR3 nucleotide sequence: TGCGCCAGCAGCTTGGCCGGTTGGGGGAGGGAGTTCAATGAGCAGTTCTTC. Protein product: CASSLAGWGREFNEQFF.

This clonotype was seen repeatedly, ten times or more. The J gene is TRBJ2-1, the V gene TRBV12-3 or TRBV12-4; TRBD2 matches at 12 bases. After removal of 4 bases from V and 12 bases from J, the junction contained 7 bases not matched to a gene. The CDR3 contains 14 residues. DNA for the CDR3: TGTGCCAGCAGTTCGACTAGCGGGAGAGGGCGGCAGTTCTTC. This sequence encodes CASSSTSGRGRQFF.